This TCR beta chain appears in the sequencing data of a study of CD8 T cells in ankylosing spondylitis. Study-level points and caveats: It appeared that ankylosing spondylitis blood was characterized by a TCR beta motif of roughly 8 highly homologous variants. Reportedly, disease-linked clones are significantly enriched in ankylosing spondylitis patients' matched synovial fluid.

This clonotype came up a few times. No antigen is known for it. Each CDR3 protein is one row after TCRdb ran MiXCR on the 5' RACE reads. The sample consists of about 800,000 distinct CDR3 sequences, 10% to 15% of them appearing once. Specimen: blood, either unsorted or a sorted T cell fraction (not recorded which). This clonotype was obtained from a male donor with ankylosing spondylitis.

The CDR3 region has the DNA TGCGCCAGCAGCCTCCGACCTCGGGGAGATACGCAGTATTTT. Its translation is CASSLRPRGDTQYF. The chain has TRBV5-1 and TRBJ2-3; D possibly corresponds to TRBD2 (5 bases). The CDR3 totals 14 residues. Germline V gene lookup returns CDR1 SGHRS and CDR2 YFSETQ. V gave up 4 bases and J gave up 5 bases, with 14 bases separating them. Looking up the rest from reference TRBV5-1 and TRBJ2-3 gives the full variable domain: KAGVTQTPRYLIKTRGQQVTLSCSPISGHRSVSWYQQTPGQGLQFLFEYFSETQRNKGNFPGRFSGRQFSNSRSEMNVSTLELGDSALYLCASSLRPRGDTQYFGPGTRLTVL.